One TCR beta chain is described in this entry. This entry is derived from a study of blood T cell repertoires in COVID-19. Study-level background: In each case, the material was cDNA or gDNA derived from T cells, B-cell-depleted T cells, or PBMCs.

Authors' data handling: The authors estimated nucleated cell counts from reference gene primer amplification. The protocol was immunoSEQ multiplex PCR, while the TCRdb copy is restricted to in-frame clones and leaves out a portion. V, J and clone size are taken as reported in that table, and D and trimming were inferred from the DNA itself. This table has roughly 250,000 clones, roughly 85% appearing once. Trimming left V 0 bases short and J 5 bases short, with 11 bases between. CDR3 length: 14 residues. Germline V CDR1 and CDR2: GTSNPN, SVGIG (reference sequence). Self-reported history from a screening survey and questionnaire set each donor's cohort.

This receptor was obtained from a middle-aged woman who had been exposed to COVID-19. What was sequenced was PBMCs or T cells enriched from blood (not recorded which). This rearrangement joins TRBV30 to TRBJ1-5, with D perhaps TRBD1 (5 bases). This CDR3 is CAWSVLGGDQPQHF. Here the CDR3 DNA reads TGTGCCTGGAGTGTACTCGGAGGGGATCAGCCCCAGCATTTT.